Listed here are 19 T cell receptor beta chains from one sample, sequenced in a study of T cells in women clearing cervical HPV infection. The table came from immunoSEQ multiplex PCR; TCRdb's copy has only in-frame clones and leaves some out. The sample's table shows 40,000 or so clones. The specimen sequenced was blood buffy coat. These receptors all stem from a woman aged 18-70 years with a cervical HPV16 infection that either progressed to CIN3+ or cleared (not recorded which).

A remark on this clone: The sequenced fragment ends 3 residues before the CDR3 boundary, so the rest is inferred from the germline J gene. The chain couples TRBV23-1 to TRBJ2-2; weak D call: TRBD2 (6 bases). TRBV23-1 is an ORF for which the function is uncertain. The CDR3 length is 16 residues. V dropped 4 bases and J dropped 4 bases, with 16 bases sitting between them. CDR3 residues: CASSLLRGMCTGELFF. The covered CDR3 bases are TGCGCCAGCAGTCTTTTACGGGGGATGTGCACCGGGGAG.

On this clone: The read halts 3 residues ahead of the CDR3 end, with the missing end drawn from the germline J gene. V is TRBV29-1 and J is TRBJ2-1; D might be TRBD1 (6 bases). V was trimmed by 6 bases and J by 4 bases, leaving 19 bases between them. The CDR3 totals 15 residues. In germline, CDR1 is SQVTM, CDR2 ANQGSEA. CDR3 sequence: CSVDSQGRDYNEQFF. The part of the CDR3 DNA that was read is TGCAGCGTCGACTCACAGGGAAGAGATTACAATGAG.

A word on this clone: From the germline J gene comes the end of the CDR3, since the read stops 3 residues before it. V and J are TRBV2 and TRBJ1-6, with TRBD1 as a possible D gene (5 bases). The CDR3 length is 14 residues. The V and J ends lost 7 bases and 7 bases respectively, with 14 bases between them. Per germline, CDR1 SNHLY and CDR2 FYNNEI. The CDR3 loop reads CASTWDWGNSPLHF. CDR3 DNA, as far as it was read: TGTGCCAGCACGTGGGACTGGGGAAATTCACCC. Full variable domain (missing parts from reference TRBV2 and TRBJ1-6): EPEVTQTPSHQVTQMGQEVILRCVPISNHLYFYWYRQILGQKVEFLVSFYNNEISEKSEIFDDQFSVERPDGSNFTLKIRSTKLEDSAMYFCASTWDWGNSPLHFGNGTRLTVT.

For this clone: The sequenced fragment ends 3 residues before the CDR3 boundary, so the rest is inferred from the germline J gene. This chain connects TRBV7-2 to TRBJ2-7, with a weak D call TRBD2 (6 bases). V lost 5 bases, J lost 3 bases, and 17 bases lay in between. CDR1 and CDR2 from the germline V gene are SGHTA and FQGNSA. This CDR3 is built from 15 residues. CDR3 region: CASSPPSGRDYEQYF. The sequenced CDR3 bases are TGTGCCAGCAGCCCCCCGAGCGGGCGAGACTACGAG.

Remarks on this clone: The sequenced fragment ends 3 residues before the CDR3 boundary, so the rest is inferred from the germline J gene. The chain carries TRBV5-3 and TRBJ2-3; 8 bases agree with TRBD2. TRBV5-3 is an open reading frame, and its role is uncertain. V dropped 4 bases and J dropped 0; count of bases not matched to a gene: 25. The CDR3 runs 22 residues. This CDR3 is CARSPLSCSVSGSVVSTDTQYF. Incomplete CDR3 DNA: TGTGCCAGAAGCCCTCTTTCCTGTAGTGTGAGCGGGAGTGTCGTTAGCACAGATACG.

The CDR3 bases that were read are TGTGCCAGCAGTGTGGGACAGGGATATGACGGGGAG. Its translation is CASSVGQGYDGE. The whole CDR3 sequence is CASSVGQGYDGELFF. The chain links TRBV6-1 to TRBJ2-2, with 9 bases that match TRBD1. The CDR3 end falls 3 residues outside the read, so it is completed with the germline J gene. The CDR3 is 15 amino acids. Trimming removed 4 bases from V and 7 bases from J; junction bases left unmatched: 7. The germline gives CDR1 MNHNS, CDR2 SASEGT.

On this clone: Coverage ceases 3 residues before the CDR3 finishes, and the germline J gene fills in the end. The chain is built from TRBV6-1 and TRBJ2-3; 7 bases are shared with TRBD2. From germline, CDR1 is MNHNS and CDR2 SASEGT. The CDR3 spans 14 residues. J gave up 0 bases and V 3 bases, and 0 bases lay outside the gene matches. CDR3 DNA (partial): TGTGCCAGCAGTGAGGGGGGGAGCACAGATACG. It specifies CASSEGGSTDT. The entire CDR3 is CASSEGGSTDTQYF.

Turning to this clone: The CDR3 end falls 3 residues outside the read, so it is completed with the germline J gene. This chain joins TRBV2 and TRBJ1-5; no clear D gene. Germline CDR1 and CDR2: SNHLY and FYNNEI. Trimming stripped 4 bases from V and 1 base from J, with 11 bases between. CDR3 length equals 15 residues. The sequenced CDR3 bases are TGTGCCAGCAGTGGTGGGCAGAGAAGCAATCAGCCC. Translating it yields CASSGGQRSNQP. The complete CDR3 sequence is CASSGGQRSNQPQHF.

To note about this clone: The read comes to an end 3 residues before the CDR3 does, leaving the germline J gene to fill in the end. The chain links TRBV7-2 to TRBJ2-1; 7 bases fit TRBD1. This CDR3 region has 14 residues. V trimming: 6 bases; J trimming: 5 bases; junction bases outside the gene matches: 7. CDR1 is SGHTA, CDR2 FQGNSA, per germline. The covered CDR3 bases are TGTGCCAGCAGGACAGGGACAGAAAACAATGAG. This gives the protein CASRTGTENNE. The CDR3 reads in full as CASRTGTENNEQFF.

About this clone itself: The missing CDR3 end, 3 residues past where the read stops, is filled in from the germline J gene. This chain links TRBV10-3 with TRBJ2-5; D is perhaps TRBD1 (6 bases). Trimming took off 0 bases at V and 2 bases at J, with 10 bases between the two ends. The germline CDR1 and CDR2 sequences are ENHRY and SYGVKD. This CDR3 has 15 amino acids. CDR3 in amino acids: CAISESDSIQETQYF. Partial CDR3 DNA: TGTGCCATCAGTGAGTCGGACAGCATTCAAGAGACC.

Points on this clone: The CDR3 extends 3 residues past the end of the read, so its final part is completed from the germline J gene. The chain is built from TRBV7-6 and TRBJ2-7; 7 positions agree with TRBD1. CDR1 is SGHVS and CDR2 is FNYEAQ in the germline V gene. With 5 bases clipped from V and 6 bases from J, the junction kept 13 bases outside the gene matches. The CDR3 spans 15 residues. CDR3 residues: CASSPPPAGGGEQYF. CDR3 DNA (partial): TGTGCCAGCAGCCCCCCCCCGGCAGGGGGTGGCGAG.

As for this clone: The read comes to an end 3 residues before the CDR3 does, leaving the germline J gene to fill in the end. The rearrangement links TRBV7-2 to TRBJ2-7, with TRBD1 identical over 7 bases. The CDR3 has 13 residues. Germline V gives CDR1 SGHTA, CDR2 FQGNSA. V lost 6 bases and J lost 2; bases outside the gene matches: 4. This chain's CDR3 is CASRAGGPYEQYF. The sequenced part of the CDR3 DNA is TGTGCCAGCAGGGCAGGGGGACCCTACGAG.

On this clone itself: A read error may produce the germline difference seen at one junction end. This CDR3 is CASSQGLGTANTEAFF. The sequenced CDR3 bases are TGCGCCAGCAGCCAAGGCTTAGGGACAGCCAACACTGAA. This chain uses TRBV4-2 with TRBJ1-1; TRBD1 matches at 7 bases. Read data end 3 residues before the CDR3 end; the end is taken from the germline J gene. The V gene's germline CDR1 is LGHNA and CDR2 YNFKEQ. The CDR3 contains 16 residues.

Worth noting for this clone: The CDR3 end lies 3 residues beyond the end of the read and is filled in from the germline J gene. V gene TRBV2 combines with J gene TRBJ2-7; 7 bases are shared with TRBD1. Per germline, CDR1 SNHLY and CDR2 FYNNEI. J gave up 2 bases and V 6 bases, and 7 bases lay outside the gene matches. The CDR3 has 14 amino acids. The chain's CDR3 is CASRGQSVAYEQYF. The CDR3 bases that were read are TGTGCCAGCAGGGGACAGTCAGTAGCCTACGAG.

With respect to this clone: At one end, the junction sequence differs from germline, possibly due to a read error. The CDR3 goes on 3 residues after the read ends, and that part is filled in from the germline J gene. The chain is built from TRBV6-1 and TRBJ2-3; 7 bases align to TRBD2. This CDR3 region has 13 residues. The germline gives CDR1 MNHNS, CDR2 SASEGT. The CDR3 DNA, read in part, is TGTCCCAGCAGTGGACGACTAGCAAATACG. Protein: CPSSGRLANT. The CDR3 as a whole reads CPSSGRLANTQYF.

Note on this clone: Read sequence stops 3 residues before the CDR3 end, and the germline J gene provides the missing end. The sample carries other DNA sequences with the same CDR3. The chain is built from TRBV19 and TRBJ1-5, with 7 bases lining up with TRBD1. Unmatched junction bases numbered 3, after V lost 5 bases and J lost 2 bases. Germline CDR1 and CDR2: LNHDA and SQIVND (reference sequence). This CDR3 is 14 amino acids long. The CDR3 spells CASSRDRGNQPQHF. CDR3 DNA, as far as it was read: TGTGCCAGTAGTCGAGACAGGGGCAATCAGCCC.

Turning to this clone: From the germline J gene comes the end of the CDR3, since the read stops 3 residues before it. The V gene is TRBV18, the J gene TRBJ1-2; 10 bases map to TRBD1. Per germline, CDR1 KGHSH and CDR2 LQKENI. This CDR3 region has 14 residues. CDR3 protein: CASSTAGQGEGYTF. Partial CDR3 DNA: TGTGCCAGCTCAACCGCCGGACAGGGGGAGGGC.

Note on this clone: The CDR3 end lies 3 residues beyond the end of the read and is filled in from the germline J gene. The gene calls are TRBV5-6 and TRBJ2-7, with 11 positions matching TRBD1. CDR1 is SGHDT, CDR2 YYEEEE, per germline. After removal of 5 bases from V and 5 bases from J, the junction contained 6 bases not matched to a gene. There are 14 residues in the CDR3. The sequenced part of the CDR3 DNA is TGTGCCAGCAGACAGGGGACAGGGGGGGACGAG. Residues: CASRQGTGGDE. The entire CDR3 protein reads CASRQGTGGDEQYF.

Worth noting for this clone: Read sequence stops 3 residues before the CDR3 end, and the germline J gene provides the missing end. The rearrangement joins TRBV19 to TRBJ2-7, with 8 bases aligning to TRBD2. With V trimmed by 7 bases and J by 1 base, 6 bases remained unmatched. Germline CDR1 and CDR2: LNHDA and SQIVND (reference sequence). CDR3 length equals 14 residues. CDR3 bases read: TGTGCCAGTACCCCCGGGGGGGCTTCCTACGAG. This gives the protein CASTPGGASYE. The full CDR3 sequence reads CASTPGGASYEQYF. Drawing the rest from reference TRBV19 and TRBJ2-7, the complete variable domain is DGGITQSPKYLFRKEGQNVTLSCEQNLNHDAMYWYRQDPGQGLRLIYYSQIVNDFQKGDIAEGYSVSREKKESFPLTVTSAQKNPTAFYLCASTPGGASYEQYFGPGTRLTVT.